The sequence of this T cell receptor beta chain was determined in a study of neurological immune-mediated disorders. Of note for this clonotype: Its antigen is unidentified.

Overall study results and limits: Falling below healthy controls, multiple sclerosis showed the least TCR clonal expansion, while HTLV-1-associated myelopathy showed the most.

Trimming shortened V by 3 bases and J by 9 bases, and 14 bases separated the two germline ends. This CDR3 is built from 12 residues. Germline CDR1 SQVTM, CDR2 ANQGSEA. As for time point: technical triplicate 1. The sorted libraries took 1 million CD4+ or CD8+ T cells. By 5'RACE with 10-nucleotide random UMIs, the cDNA was made. The yield of each sequencing run was over 180 million TCR-beta sequences from 15-18 subjects. MiXCR was run by TCRdb on the 5' RACE reads, yielding one entry per CDR3 protein. The data contain some 22,000 distinct CDR3 sequences, about 13% of them singletons. The chain is built from TRBV29-1 and TRBJ1-2; D remains ambiguous. The specimen sequenced was CD4+ T cells from blood. The clonotype comes from a female donor with HTLV-1-associated myelopathy (HAM/TSP). CDR3 protein: CSVEIQRTSYTF. In DNA form, the CDR3 reads TGCAGCGTTGAGATCCAGCGGACGAGCTACACCTTC.